A selection of T cell receptor beta chains follows, all from one sample in a study of STAT3 mutations in large granular lymphocyte leukemia. Measured with immunoSEQ multiplex PCR; TCRdb has only the in-frame clones, and not every one. The sample records some 10,000 clones, approximately 50% being singletons. Specimen: peripheral blood mononuclear cells. These receptors all come from a boy aged 10-17 years with T-cell large granular lymphocyte leukemia. Some clones in this sample may be carry-over from other donors' samples. Each CDR3 is given without its conserved first and last residue.

V gene: TRBV14
CDR3 length: 12
CDR3 protein: ASSQLNRLDTQY

V gene: TRBV5-1
CDR3 length: 12
CDR3 protein: ASSLSGGLYGYT

V gene: TRBV7-9
CDR3 length: 12
CDR3 protein: ASSSGTGFLEQY

V gene: TRBV7-9
CDR3 length: 8
CDR3 protein: ASSFTEQF

V gene: TRBV5-1
CDR3 length: 16
CDR3 protein: ASSLAPGAGGFTDTQY

V gene: TRBV5-1
CDR3 length: 13
CDR3 protein: ASSGGLAGSYEQY

V gene: TRBV5-1
CDR3 length: 12
CDR3 protein: ASSLAAGNTEAF

V gene: TRBV6-6
CDR3 length: 11
CDR3 protein: ASSYGLADEQF

V gene: TRBV27
CDR3 length: 13
CDR3 protein: ASRPGGSYNSPLH

V gene: TRBV7-9
CDR3 length: 12
CDR3 protein: ASSFRTGENEQY

V gene: TRBV28
CDR3 length: 13
CDR3 protein: ASSGRTGGYSPLH

V gene: TRBV5-1
CDR3 length: 12
CDR3 protein: ASSSEVGAYEQY

V gene: TRBV5-1
CDR3 length: 13
CDR3 protein: ASSLAGQGSNEQF

V gene: TRBV5-1
CDR3 length: 12
CDR3 protein: ASSRGQTYNEQF

V gene: TRBV7-9
CDR3 length: 13
CDR3 protein: ASSSRDRQRETQY

V gene: TRBV27
CDR3 length: 11
CDR3 protein: ASSLGPAHGYT

V gene: TRBV6-6
CDR3 length: 12
CDR3 protein: ASSTKQGTQPQH

V gene: TRBV6-1
CDR3 length: 11
CDR3 protein: AGGRDRGYGYT

V gene: TRBV18
CDR3 length: 12
CDR3 protein: ASSSDNSGNTIY

V gene: TRBV18
CDR3 length: 13
CDR3 protein: ASSGTSGPTDTQY

V gene: TRBV5-1
CDR3 length: 12
CDR3 protein: ASRHPGPENEQF

V gene: TRBV11-2
CDR3 length: 13
CDR3 protein: ASSFMRAVPNEQY

V gene: TRBV28
CDR3 length: 11
CDR3 protein: ASSIPFSGGYT

V gene: TRBV7-9
CDR3 length: 14
CDR3 protein: ASSQKGGHPNYGYT

V gene: TRBV5-1
CDR3 length: 12
CDR3 protein: ASSPGGDWYGYT

V gene: TRBV7-8
CDR3 length: 11
CDR3 protein: ASSPGQGYGYT

V gene: TRBV30
CDR3 length: 10
CDR3 protein: AWSDTGLTLH

V gene: TRBV4-3
CDR3 length: 12
CDR3 protein: ASSQEPTLYGYT

V gene: TRBV29-1
CDR3 length: 11
CDR3 protein: SVGGRFTDTQY

V gene: TRBV5-4
CDR3 length: 14
CDR3 protein: ASSETGLVSADTQY

V gene: TRBV30
CDR3 length: 9
CDR3 protein: ALTGEQPQH

V gene: TRBV30
CDR3 length: 11
CDR3 protein: AWSAGTDLSLH

V gene: TRBV18
CDR3 length: 14
CDR3 protein: ASSPPGGTSGNTIY

V gene: TRBV30
CDR3 length: 12
CDR3 protein: AWSPGHGNQPQH

V gene: TRBV5-1
CDR3 length: 15
CDR3 protein: ASSLVGTGTANSPLH

V gene: TRBV23-1
CDR3 length: 14
CDR3 protein: ASSQSRGDSGNTIY

V gene: TRBV6-6
CDR3 length: 12
CDR3 protein: ASSYGTGPGPQH